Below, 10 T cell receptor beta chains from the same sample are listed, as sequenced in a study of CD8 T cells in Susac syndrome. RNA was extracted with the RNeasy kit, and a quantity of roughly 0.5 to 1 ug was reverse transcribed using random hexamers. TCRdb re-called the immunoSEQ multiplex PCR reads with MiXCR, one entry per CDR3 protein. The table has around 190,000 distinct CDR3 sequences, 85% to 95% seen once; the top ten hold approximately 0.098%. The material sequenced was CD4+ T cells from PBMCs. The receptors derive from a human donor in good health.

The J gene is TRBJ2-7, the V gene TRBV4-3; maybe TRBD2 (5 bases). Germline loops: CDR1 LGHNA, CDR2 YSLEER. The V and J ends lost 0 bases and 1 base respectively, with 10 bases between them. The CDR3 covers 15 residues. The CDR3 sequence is CASSQDTGRSYEQYF. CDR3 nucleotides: TGCGCCAGCAGCCAAGATACGGGGAGATCCTACGAGCAGTACTTC.

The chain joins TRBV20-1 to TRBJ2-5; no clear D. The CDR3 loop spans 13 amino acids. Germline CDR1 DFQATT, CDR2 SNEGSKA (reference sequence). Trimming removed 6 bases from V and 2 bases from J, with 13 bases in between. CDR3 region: CSATALYQETQYF. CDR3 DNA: TGCAGTGCAACAGCCCTTTATCAAGAGACCCAGTACTTC.

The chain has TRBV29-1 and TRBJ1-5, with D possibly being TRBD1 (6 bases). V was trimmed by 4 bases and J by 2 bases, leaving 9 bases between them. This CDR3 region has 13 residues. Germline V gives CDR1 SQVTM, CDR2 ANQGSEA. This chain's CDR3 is CSVGWTGNQPQHF. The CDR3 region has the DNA TGCAGCGTTGGATGGACAGGCAATCAGCCCCAGCATTTT.

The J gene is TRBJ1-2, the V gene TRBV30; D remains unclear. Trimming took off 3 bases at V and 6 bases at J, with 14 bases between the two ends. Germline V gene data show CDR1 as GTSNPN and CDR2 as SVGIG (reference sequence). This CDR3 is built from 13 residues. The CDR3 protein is CAWRERGMDGYTF. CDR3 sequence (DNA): TGTGCCTGGAGGGAGCGGGGAATGGATGGCTACACCTTC.

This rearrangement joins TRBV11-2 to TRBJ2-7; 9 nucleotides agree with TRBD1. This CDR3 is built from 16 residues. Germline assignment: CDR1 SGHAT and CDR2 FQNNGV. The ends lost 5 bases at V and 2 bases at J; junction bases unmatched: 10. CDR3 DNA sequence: TGTGCCAGCAGCGTCGCAACCGGGACAGGGCCCTACGAGCAGTACTTC. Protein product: CASSVATGTGPYEQYF. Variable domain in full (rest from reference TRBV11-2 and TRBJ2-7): EAGVAQSPRYKIIEKRQSVAFWCNPISGHATLYWYQQILGQGPKLLIQFQNNGVVDDSQLPKDRFSAERLKGVDSTLKIQPAKLEDSAVYLCASSVATGTGPYEQYFGPGTRLTVT.

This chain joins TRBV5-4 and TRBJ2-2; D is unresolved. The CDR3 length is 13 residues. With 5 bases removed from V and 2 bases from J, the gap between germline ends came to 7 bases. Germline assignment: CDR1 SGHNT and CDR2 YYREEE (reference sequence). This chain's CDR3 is CASSTQNTGELFF. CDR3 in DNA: TGTGCCAGCAGTACACAAAACACCGGGGAGCTGTTTTTT.

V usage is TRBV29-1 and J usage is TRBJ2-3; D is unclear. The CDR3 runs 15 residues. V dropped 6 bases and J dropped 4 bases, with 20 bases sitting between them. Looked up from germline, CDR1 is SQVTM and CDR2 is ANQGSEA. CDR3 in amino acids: CSVCKYPGGADTQYF. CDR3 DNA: TGCAGCGTCTGTAAATACCCCGGTGGCGCAGATACGCAGTATTTT.

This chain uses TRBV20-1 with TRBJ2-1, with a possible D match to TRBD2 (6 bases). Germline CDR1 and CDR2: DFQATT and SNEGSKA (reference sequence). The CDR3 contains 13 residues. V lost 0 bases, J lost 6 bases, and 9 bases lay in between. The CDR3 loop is CSARDTSPNEQFF. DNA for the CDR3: TGCAGTGCTAGAGATACTAGCCCCAATGAGCAGTTCTTC.

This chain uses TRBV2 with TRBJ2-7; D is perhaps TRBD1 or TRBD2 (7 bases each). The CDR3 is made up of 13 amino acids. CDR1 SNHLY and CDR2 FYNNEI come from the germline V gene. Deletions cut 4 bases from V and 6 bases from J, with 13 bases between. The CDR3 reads CASSVRGGGEQYF. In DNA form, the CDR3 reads TGTGCCAGCAGTGTCAGGGGGGGCGGCGAGCAGTACTTC.

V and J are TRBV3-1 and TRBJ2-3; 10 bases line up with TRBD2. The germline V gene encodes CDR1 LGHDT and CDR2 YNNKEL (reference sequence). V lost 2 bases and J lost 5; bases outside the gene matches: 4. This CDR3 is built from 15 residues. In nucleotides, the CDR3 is TGTGCCAGCAGCCAAATGGTAGCGGGAGGAGATACGCAGTATTTT. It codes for CASSQMVAGGDTQYF.